The clone carrying this T cell receptor (beta chain) was recorded a few times. This entry comes from a study of T cells in Graves' hyperthyroidism and ophthalmopathy. The CDR3 covers 15 residues. The germline V gene encodes CDR1 SEHNR and CDR2 FQNEAQ (reference sequence). The V and J ends lost 3 bases and 7 bases, in that order; junction bases with no gene match: 6. Over 9 ml of fresh peripheral blood supplied the PBMCs. Amplification targeted TCR beta CDR3 regions from RNA transcripts. The HTBI primer set drove a first-round RT-PCR of the TCR CDR3. TCRdb ran MiXCR on the multiplex PCR reads and lists one entry per CDR3 protein. The repertoire holds 750,000 to 950,000 distinct CDR3 sequences, 35% to 45% seen once, with over 8% in the top ten.

This clonotype was obtained from a man aged 18-30 years with Graves' hyperthyroidism. Sequencing was done on a sample of blood. This chain links TRBV7-9 with TRBJ2-7; 13 bases agree with TRBD2. CDR3: CASSFGLAGVGEQYF. The CDR3 coding sequence is TGTGCCAGCAGCTTCGGACTAGCGGGAGTGGGGGAGCAGTACTTC.